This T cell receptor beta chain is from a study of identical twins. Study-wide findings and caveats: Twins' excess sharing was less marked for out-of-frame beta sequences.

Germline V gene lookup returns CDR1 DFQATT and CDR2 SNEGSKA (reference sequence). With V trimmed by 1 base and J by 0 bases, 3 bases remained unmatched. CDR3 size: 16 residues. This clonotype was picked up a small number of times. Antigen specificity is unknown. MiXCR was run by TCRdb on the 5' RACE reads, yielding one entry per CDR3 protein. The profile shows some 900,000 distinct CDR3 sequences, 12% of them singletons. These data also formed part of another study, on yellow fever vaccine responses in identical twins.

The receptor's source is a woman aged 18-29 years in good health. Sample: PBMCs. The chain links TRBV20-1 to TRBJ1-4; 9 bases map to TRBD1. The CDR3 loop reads CSARVQGAATNEKLFF. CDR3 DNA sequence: TGCAGTGCTAGAGTACAGGGGGCCGCAACTAATGAAAAACTGTTTTTT.